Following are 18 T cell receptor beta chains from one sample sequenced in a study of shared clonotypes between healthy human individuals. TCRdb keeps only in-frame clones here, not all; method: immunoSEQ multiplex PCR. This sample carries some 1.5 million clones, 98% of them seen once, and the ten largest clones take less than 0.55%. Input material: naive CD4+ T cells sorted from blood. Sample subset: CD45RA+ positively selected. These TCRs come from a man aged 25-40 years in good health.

The CDR3 protein is CASSIFAGGADTQYF. Written as DNA, the CDR3 is TGTGCCAGTAGTATATTTGCAGGGGGTGCAGATACGCAGTATTTT. The V call is TRBV19, the J call TRBJ2-3; TRBD1 matches 7 bases. Germline V gives CDR1 LNHDA, CDR2 SQIVND (reference sequence). J gave up 4 bases and V 2 bases, and 6 bases lay outside the gene matches. CDR3 size: 15 residues.

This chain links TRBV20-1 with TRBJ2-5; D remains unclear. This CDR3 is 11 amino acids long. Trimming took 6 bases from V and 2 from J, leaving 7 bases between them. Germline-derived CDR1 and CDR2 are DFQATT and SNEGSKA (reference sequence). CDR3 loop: CSAILQETQYF. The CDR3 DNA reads TGCAGTGCAATATTACAAGAGACCCAGTACTTC.

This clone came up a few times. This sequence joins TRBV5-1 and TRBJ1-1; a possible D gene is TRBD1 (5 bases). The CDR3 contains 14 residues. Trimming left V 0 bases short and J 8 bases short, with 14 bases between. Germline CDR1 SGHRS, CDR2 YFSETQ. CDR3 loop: CASSLAGGDLEAFF. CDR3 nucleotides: TGCGCCAGCAGCTTGGCCGGGGGGGACCTAGAAGCTTTCTTT.

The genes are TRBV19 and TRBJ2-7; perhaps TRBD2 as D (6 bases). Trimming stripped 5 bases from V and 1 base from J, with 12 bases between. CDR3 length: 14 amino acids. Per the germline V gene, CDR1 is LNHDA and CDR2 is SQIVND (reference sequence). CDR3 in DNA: TGTGCCAGTAGTGTTGACGGGAGATCCTACGAGCAGTACTTC. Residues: CASSVDGRSYEQYF.

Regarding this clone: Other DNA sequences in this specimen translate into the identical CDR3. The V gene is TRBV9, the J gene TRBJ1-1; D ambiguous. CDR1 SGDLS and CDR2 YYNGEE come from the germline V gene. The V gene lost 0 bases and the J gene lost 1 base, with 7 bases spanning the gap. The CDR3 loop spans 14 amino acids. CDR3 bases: TGTGCCAGCAGCGTAGTATCAGCGAACACTGAAGCTTTCTTT. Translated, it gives CASSVVSANTEAFF.

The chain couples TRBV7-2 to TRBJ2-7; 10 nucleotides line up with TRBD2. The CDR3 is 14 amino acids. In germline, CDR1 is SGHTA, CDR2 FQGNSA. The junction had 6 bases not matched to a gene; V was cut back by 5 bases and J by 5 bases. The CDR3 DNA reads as TGTGCCAGCAGCCCGTTAGCGGGAGGCAACGAGCAGTACTTC. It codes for CASSPLAGGNEQYF.

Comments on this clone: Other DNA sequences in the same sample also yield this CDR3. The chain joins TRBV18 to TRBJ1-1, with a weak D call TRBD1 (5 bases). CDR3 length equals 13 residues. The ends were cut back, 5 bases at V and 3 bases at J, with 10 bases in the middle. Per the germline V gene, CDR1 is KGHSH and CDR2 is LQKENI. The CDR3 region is CASSLGQDTEAFF. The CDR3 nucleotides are TGTGCCAGCTCATTGGGGCAGGACACTGAAGCTTTCTTT.

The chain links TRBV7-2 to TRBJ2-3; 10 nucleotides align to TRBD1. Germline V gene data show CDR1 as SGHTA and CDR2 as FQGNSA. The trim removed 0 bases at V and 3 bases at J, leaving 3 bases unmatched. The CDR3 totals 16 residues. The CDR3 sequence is CASSLARDRGTDTQYF. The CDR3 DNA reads TGTGCCAGCAGCTTAGCGCGGGACAGGGGAACAGATACGCAGTATTTT. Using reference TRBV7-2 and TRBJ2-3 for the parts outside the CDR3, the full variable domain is GAGVSQSPSNKVTEKGKDVELRCDPISGHTALYWYRQSLGQGLEFLIYFQGNSAPDKSGLPSDRFSAERTGGSVSTLTIQRTQQEDSAVYLCASSLARDRGTDTQYFGPGTRLTVL.

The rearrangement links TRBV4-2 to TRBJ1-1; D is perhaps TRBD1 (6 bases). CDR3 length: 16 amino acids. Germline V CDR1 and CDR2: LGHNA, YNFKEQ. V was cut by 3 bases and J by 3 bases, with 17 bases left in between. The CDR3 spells CASSQGGGGSDTEAFF. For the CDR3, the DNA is TGTGCCAGCAGCCAGGGTGGCGGGGGCTCGGACACTGAAGCTTTCTTT.

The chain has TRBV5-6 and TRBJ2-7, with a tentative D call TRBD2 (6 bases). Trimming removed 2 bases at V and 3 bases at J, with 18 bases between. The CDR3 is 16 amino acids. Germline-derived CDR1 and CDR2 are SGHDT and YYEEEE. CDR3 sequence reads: CASSFAGGNPYYEQYF. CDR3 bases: TGTGCCAGCAGCTTCGCGGGCGGGAACCCGTACTACGAGCAGTACTTC. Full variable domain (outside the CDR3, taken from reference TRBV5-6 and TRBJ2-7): DAGVTQSPTHLIKTRGQQVTLRCSPKSGHDTVSWYQQALGQGPQFIFQYYEEEERQRGNFPDRFSGHQFPNYSSELNVNALLLGDSALYLCASSFAGGNPYYEQYFGPGTRLTVT.

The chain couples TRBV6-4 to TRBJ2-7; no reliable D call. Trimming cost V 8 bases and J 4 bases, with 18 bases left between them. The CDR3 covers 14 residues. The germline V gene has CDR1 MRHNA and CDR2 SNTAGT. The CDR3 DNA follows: TGTGCCAGCGCCCAAGGGTACGGTCCTTACGAGCAGTACTTC. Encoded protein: CASAQGYGPYEQYF.

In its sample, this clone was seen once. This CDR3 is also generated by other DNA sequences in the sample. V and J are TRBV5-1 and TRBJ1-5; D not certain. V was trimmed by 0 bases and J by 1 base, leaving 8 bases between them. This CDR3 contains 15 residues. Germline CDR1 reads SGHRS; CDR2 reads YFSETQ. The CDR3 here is CASSLGGVSNQPQHF. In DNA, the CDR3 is TGCGCCAGCAGCTTGGGTGGTGTAAGCAATCAGCCCCAGCATTTT. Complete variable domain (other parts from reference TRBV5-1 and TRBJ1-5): KAGVTQTPRYLIKTRGQQVTLSCSPISGHRSVSWYQQTPGQGLQFLFEYFSETQRNKGNFPGRFSGRQFSNSRSEMNVSTLELGDSALYLCASSLGGVSNQPQHFGDGTRLSIL.

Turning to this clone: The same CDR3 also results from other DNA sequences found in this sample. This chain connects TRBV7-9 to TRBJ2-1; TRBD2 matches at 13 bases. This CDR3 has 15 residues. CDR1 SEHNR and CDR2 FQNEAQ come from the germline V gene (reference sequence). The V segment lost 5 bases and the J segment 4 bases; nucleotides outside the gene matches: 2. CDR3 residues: CASSRGLAGYNEQFF. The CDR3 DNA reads TGTGCCAGCAGCCGGGGACTAGCGGGGTACAATGAGCAGTTCTTC. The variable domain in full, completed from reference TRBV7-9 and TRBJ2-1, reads DTGVSQNPRHKITKRGQNVTFRCDPISEHNRLYWYRQTLGQGPEFLTYFQNEAQLEKSRLLSDRFSAERPKGSFSTLEIQRTEQGDSAMYLCASSRGLAGYNEQFFGPGTRLTVL.

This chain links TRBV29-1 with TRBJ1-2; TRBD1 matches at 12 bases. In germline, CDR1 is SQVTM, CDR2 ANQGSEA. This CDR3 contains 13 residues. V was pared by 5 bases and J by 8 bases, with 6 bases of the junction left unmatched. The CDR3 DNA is TGCAGCGTTCCGGGACAGGGGGCGCGAGGCTACACCTTC. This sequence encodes CSVPGQGARGYTF.

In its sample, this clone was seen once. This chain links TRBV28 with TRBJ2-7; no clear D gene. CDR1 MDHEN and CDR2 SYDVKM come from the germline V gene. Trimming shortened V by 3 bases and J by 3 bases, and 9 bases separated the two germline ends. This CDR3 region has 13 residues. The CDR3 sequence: CASSFLAFYEQYF. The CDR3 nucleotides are TGTGCCAGCAGTTTTTTGGCTTTCTACGAGCAGTACTTC.

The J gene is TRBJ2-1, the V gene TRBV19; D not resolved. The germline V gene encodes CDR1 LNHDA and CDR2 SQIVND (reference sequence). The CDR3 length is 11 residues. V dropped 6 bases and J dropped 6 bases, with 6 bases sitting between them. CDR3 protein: CASSGGNEQFF. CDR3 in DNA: TGTGCCAGTAGCGGCGGCAATGAGCAGTTCTTC.

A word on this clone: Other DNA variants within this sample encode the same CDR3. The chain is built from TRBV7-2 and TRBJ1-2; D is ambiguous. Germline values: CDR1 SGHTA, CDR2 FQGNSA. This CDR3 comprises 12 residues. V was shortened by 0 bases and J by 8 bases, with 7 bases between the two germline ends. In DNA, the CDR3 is TGTGCCAGCAGCTTAGCGGGGTACGGCTACACCTTC. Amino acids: CASSLAGYGYTF.

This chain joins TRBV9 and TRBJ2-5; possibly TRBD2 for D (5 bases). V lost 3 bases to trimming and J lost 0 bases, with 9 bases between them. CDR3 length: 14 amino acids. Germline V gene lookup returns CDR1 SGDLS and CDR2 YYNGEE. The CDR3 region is CASSAQRYQETQYF. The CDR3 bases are TGTGCCAGCAGCGCACAGCGGTACCAAGAGACCCAGTACTTC.